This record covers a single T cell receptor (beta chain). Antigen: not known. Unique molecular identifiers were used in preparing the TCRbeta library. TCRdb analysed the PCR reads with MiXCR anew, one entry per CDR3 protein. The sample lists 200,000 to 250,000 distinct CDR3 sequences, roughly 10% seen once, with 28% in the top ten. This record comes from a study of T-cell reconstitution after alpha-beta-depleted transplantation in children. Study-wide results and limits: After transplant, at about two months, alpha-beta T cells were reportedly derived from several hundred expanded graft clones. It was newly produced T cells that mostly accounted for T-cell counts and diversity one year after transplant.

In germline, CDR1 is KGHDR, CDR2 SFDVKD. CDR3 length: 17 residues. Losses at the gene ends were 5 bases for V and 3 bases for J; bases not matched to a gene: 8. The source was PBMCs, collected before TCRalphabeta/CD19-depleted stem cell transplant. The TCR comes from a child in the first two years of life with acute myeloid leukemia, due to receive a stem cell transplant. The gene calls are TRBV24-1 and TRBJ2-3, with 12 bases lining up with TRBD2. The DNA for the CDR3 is TGTGCCACCAGTGGGACTAGCGGGATGTATAGAACAGATACGCAGTATTTT. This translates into CATSGTSGMYRTDTQYF.